This TCR beta chain originates from a study of shared clonotypes between healthy human individuals. Turning to the study itself: There were three CD4 naive, three CD4 memory, two CD8 naive and one CD8 memory plates per donor. Findings and limits, study-wide: A handful of donors had 4% to 6.5% of their naive CD4 clonotypes in common. The genetic and exposure-history diversity represented was limited by few donors.

Only in-frame clones appear in the TCRdb table, and some are missing; sequencing was by immunoSEQ multiplex PCR. Here the sample spans around 1.5 million clones, around 98% being singletons. Splitting of CD4+ cells produced CD45RA+ naive and CD45RA-negative memory subsets. Concerning this clone itself: Its cognate antigen is unknown.

The CDR3 runs 17 residues. CDR1 is SGDLS, CDR2 YYNGEE, per germline. The V gene end was trimmed by 0 bases and the J gene end by 0 bases; junction bases not matched to a gene: 3. J is TRBJ2-6 and V is TRBV9; 7 bases are shared with TRBD2. The sample consisted of naive CD4+ T cells sorted from blood. Sample subset: CD45RA+ positively selected. This sequence was found in a man aged 25 to 45 in good health. CDR3 DNA: TGTGCCAGCAGCGTAGCGGGAGGTTTCTCTGGGGCCAACGTCCTGACTTTC. Translated, it gives CASSVAGGFSGANVLTF.